Presented here are 15 T cell receptor beta chains from one specimen sequenced in a study of beta chain features in type 1 diabetes. The isolated RNA, all of it, was reverse transcribed, so expressed TCRB transcripts were what got sequenced. The method was immunoSEQ multiplex PCR; TCRdb's version includes in-frame clones alone and lacks a portion of them. The repertoire has 350,000 or so clones, about 18% of them found once; the top ten carry 0.044%. What was sequenced was naive CD4+ T cells from blood. The receptors come from a woman under 30 in good health.

CDR3 DNA sequence: TGTGCCTGGAGTGTAAACACAGGGGGAGGTGGCTACACCTTC. As protein: CAWSVNTGGGGYTF. The chain couples TRBV30 to TRBJ1-2, with TRBD1 matching over 8 bases. Germline CDR1 reads GTSNPN; CDR2 reads SVGIG (reference sequence). J lost 7 bases, V lost 0 bases, and 7 bases had no gene match. This CDR3 has 14 residues.

The chain employs TRBV29-1 and TRBJ2-3; D remains ambiguous. Germline loops: CDR1 SQVTM, CDR2 ANQGSEA. The CDR3 covers 14 residues. V gave up 4 bases and J gave up 0 bases, with 11 bases separating them. The CDR3 here is CSVGAGLSTDTQYF. The DNA of the CDR3 is TGCAGCGTTGGGGCAGGCCTAAGCACAGATACGCAGTATTTT.

The J gene is TRBJ2-5, the V gene TRBV6-5, with D perhaps TRBD1 (6 bases). This CDR3 region has 15 residues. Per germline, CDR1 MNHEY and CDR2 SVGAGI. Trimming took off 5 bases at V and 7 bases at J, with 20 bases between the two ends. The CDR3 reads CASSASPRGGRTQYF. The CDR3 DNA reads TGTGCCAGCAGTGCCTCCCCCCGAGGGGGAAGGACCCAGTACTTC.

This chain connects TRBV18 to TRBJ1-2, with no clear D. Germline CDR1 is KGHSH and CDR2 is LQKENI. Trimming pared 3 bases from V and 0 bases from J, leaving 14 bases between. The CDR3 length is 16 residues. The CDR3 is CASSPGDGSANYGYTF. CDR3 DNA: TGTGCCAGCTCACCGGGCGACGGTAGCGCTAACTATGGCTACACCTTC.

This clone has more than one count but fewer than ten. The rearrangement joins TRBV30 to TRBJ2-7, with 9 bases matching TRBD2. Looked up from germline, CDR1 is GTSNPN and CDR2 is SVGIG (reference sequence). This CDR3 contains 15 residues. V shed 1 base, J shed 4 bases, and the junction held 8 bases outside the gene matches. This CDR3 reads CAWSGGGSGSYEQYF. In nucleotides, the CDR3 is TGTGCCTGGAGTGGTGGGGGTAGCGGGAGTTACGAGCAGTACTTC.

There are a few counts of this clone. V and J are TRBV29-1 and TRBJ1-1, with D perhaps matching TRBD1 (5 bases). Germline values: CDR1 SQVTM, CDR2 ANQGSEA. The ends were cut back, 6 bases at V and 5 bases at J, with 19 bases in the middle. The CDR3 sequence is 14 residues long. The CDR3 DNA follows: TGCAGCGTCTGCCAGCTGGCAGGGCGTACTGAAGCTTTCTTT. The encoded protein is CSVCQLAGRTEAFF.

V is TRBV15 and J is TRBJ1-2; D is uncertain. CDR1 is LNHNV and CDR2 is YYDKDF in the germline V gene (reference sequence). This CDR3 region has 14 residues. V gave up 0 bases and J gave up 5 bases, with 10 bases separating them. The CDR3 nucleotides are TGTGCCACCAGCAGAGAGAACTCGGGGTATGGCTACACCTTC. It codes for CATSRENSGYGYTF.

This clone has more than one count but fewer than ten. The rearrangement uses TRBV2 and TRBJ2-3; 8 nucleotides line up with TRBD2. Germline CDR1 is SNHLY and CDR2 is FYNNEI. The CDR3 runs to 15 residues. The J segment lost 4 bases and the V segment lost 6 bases, leaving 9 bases of the junction unmatched. CDR3 bases: TGTGCCAGCAGCCTCCGGGGAGCGGGAGCAGATACGCAGTATTTT. This codes for CASSLRGAGADTQYF.

This chain uses TRBV19 with TRBJ2-1; D not resolved. This CDR3 contains 11 residues. V dropped 5 bases and J dropped 12 bases, with 11 bases sitting between them. CDR1 and CDR2 (germline): LNHDA, SQIVND (reference sequence). The CDR3 protein is CASSFLTVQFF. As DNA, the CDR3 is TGTGCCAGTAGTTTCTTAACTGTGCAGTTCTTC.

This clone has a handful of counts. The V gene is TRBV10-3, the J gene TRBJ2-7; D gene ambiguous. The CDR3 has 13 residues. The germline V gene encodes CDR1 ENHRY and CDR2 SYGVKD. Trimming left V 7 bases short and J 0 bases short, with 10 bases between. DNA of the CDR3: TGTGCCATCATGGCAGGTAGCTCCTACGAGCAGTACTTC. This gives the protein CAIMAGSSYEQYF.

This clone was counted between two and nine times. The chain is built from TRBV7-2 and TRBJ2-7; 7 bases agree with TRBD1. There are 15 residues in the CDR3. Germline-derived CDR1 and CDR2 are SGHTA and FQGNSA. V shed 2 bases and J 4 bases; nucleotides not matched to a gene: 8. CDR3 DNA sequence: TGTGCCAGCAGCTTAACCGGGACAGAGGGATACGAGCAGTACTTC. Residues: CASSLTGTEGYEQYF.

The rearrangement joins TRBV29-1 to TRBJ2-1; 10 bases align to TRBD2. Germline CDR1 reads SQVTM; CDR2 reads ANQGSEA. V dropped 1 base and J dropped 2; count of bases not matched to a gene: 2. The CDR3 runs to 15 residues. The CDR3 sequence is CSVEGTSGTYNEQFF. The DNA of the CDR3 is TGCAGCGTTGAAGGCACTAGCGGGACCTACAATGAGCAGTTCTTC.

Only a few counts were recorded for this clone. The DNA of the CDR3 is TGCGCCAGCAGCTTGGGGACAGGGGTATATGGCTACACCTTC. Translated, it gives CASSLGTGVYGYTF. The chain combines TRBV5-1 with TRBJ1-2; 9 nucleotides line up with TRBD1. Germline V lookup: CDR1 SGHRS, CDR2 YFSETQ. The CDR3 is 14 amino acids. V shed 0 bases and J 5 bases; nucleotides not matched to a gene: 2.

This clone was found a few times. The chain joins TRBV7-2 to TRBJ1-1; possibly TRBD1 for D (5 bases). The CDR3 contains 14 residues. V was cut by 3 bases and J by 7 bases, with 15 bases left in between. Germline V gene data show CDR1 as SGHTA and CDR2 as FQGNSA. CDR3 sequence: CASSFSRGGFEAFF. CDR3 bases: TGTGCCAGCAGCTTTTCAAGGGGAGGCTTTGAAGCTTTCTTT. Filled out from reference TRBV7-2 and TRBJ1-1, the complete variable domain reads GAGVSQSPSNKVTEKGKDVELRCDPISGHTALYWYRQSLGQGLEFLIYFQGNSAPDKSGLPSDRFSAERTGGSVSTLTIQRTQQEDSAVYLCASSFSRGGFEAFFGQGTRLTVV.

This clone showed up just a few times. The V and J genes are TRBV9 and TRBJ1-1; TRBD1 might be the D (5 bases). V was shortened by 0 bases and J by 4 bases, with 10 bases between the two germline ends. The CDR3 loop spans 14 amino acids. From germline, CDR1 is SGDLS and CDR2 YYNGEE. The CDR3 DNA follows: TGTGCCAGCAGCGTAGTCGGCAGGGTCACTGAAGCTTTCTTT. Translation gives CASSVVGRVTEAFF.